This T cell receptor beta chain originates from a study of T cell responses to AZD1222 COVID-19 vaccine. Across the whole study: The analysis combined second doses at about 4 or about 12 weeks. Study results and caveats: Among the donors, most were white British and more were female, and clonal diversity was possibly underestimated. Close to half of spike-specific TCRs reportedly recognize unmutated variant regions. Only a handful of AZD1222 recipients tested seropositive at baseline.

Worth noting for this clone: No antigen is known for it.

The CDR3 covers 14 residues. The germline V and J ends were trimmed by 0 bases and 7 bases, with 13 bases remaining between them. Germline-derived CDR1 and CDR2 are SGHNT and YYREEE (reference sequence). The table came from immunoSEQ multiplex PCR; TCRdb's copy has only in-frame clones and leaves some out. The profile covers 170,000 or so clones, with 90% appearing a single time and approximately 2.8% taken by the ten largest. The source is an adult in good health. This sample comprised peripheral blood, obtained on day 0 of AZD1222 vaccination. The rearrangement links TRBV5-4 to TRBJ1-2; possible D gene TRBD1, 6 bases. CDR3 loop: CASSLDRVNLGYTF. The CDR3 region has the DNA TGTGCCAGCAGCTTGGACAGGGTGAATCTTGGCTACACCTTC. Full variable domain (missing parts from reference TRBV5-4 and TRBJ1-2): ETGVTQSPTHLIKTRGQQVTLRCSSQSGHNTVSWYQQALGQGPQFIFQYYREEENGRGNFPPRFSGLQFPNYSSELNVNALELDDSALYLCASSLDRVNLGYTFGSGTRLTVV.